The clone carrying this T cell receptor (beta chain) was detected many times. Its antigen is as yet unknown. From the RT-PCR reads, TCRdb called clonotypes with MiXCR, one entry per CDR3 protein. The table shows roughly 150,000 distinct CDR3 sequences, with approximately 10% occurring only once. Germline values: CDR1 SGHRS, CDR2 YFSETQ. The ends lost 2 bases at V and 5 bases at J; junction bases unmatched: 4. CDR3 length: 16 amino acids. The source of the sample is a study of response to subunit inactivated influenza vaccine. Regarding the study as a whole: T cells newly recruited by each seasonal influenza vaccination are few, the authors suggested.

The receptor's source is a man aged 45-60 years who received an inactivated influenza vaccine. This sequence joins TRBV5-1 and TRBJ2-1; 13 bases map to TRBD2. Sequenced material: non-naive T cells sorted from PBMCs, taken around seven weeks after vaccination. CDR3 region: CASSLGLAGAHNEQFF. For the CDR3, the DNA is TGCGCCAGCAGCTTAGGACTAGCGGGAGCCCACAATGAGCAGTTCTTC.